This TCR beta chain was found in a study of T cell responses to AZD1222 COVID-19 vaccine. Study-level findings and limits: Most donors were white British and more were female, and clonal diversity was possibly underestimated. The study identified only five to seven AZD1222 recipients as seropositive at baseline.

To note about this clone: The antigen is undetermined.

Only in-frame clones appear in the TCRdb table, and some are missing; sequencing was by immunoSEQ multiplex PCR. Found here are some 150,000 clones, about 89% of them singletons; the top ten hold 8% to 10%. This CDR3 contains 14 residues. Trimming shortened V by 6 bases and J by 2 bases, and 13 bases separated the two germline ends. Germline V lookup: CDR1 LNHDA, CDR2 SQIVND (reference sequence). The sample was peripheral blood, taken 28 days after the second AZD1222 dose. The V and J genes are TRBV19 and TRBJ1-1, with D maybe TRBD1 (5 bases). The source is an adult who received the AZD1222 COVID-19 vaccine. The CDR3 region has the DNA TGTGCCAGTAGCCCCGGGGCAGCTAACACTGAAGCTTTCTTT. Translating it yields CASSPGAANTEAFF.